This T cell receptor beta chain was sequenced for a study of T cell repertoires in cytomegalovirus infection. In the case of this clonotype: Its antigen is unidentified.

Study-level findings and limits: Accumulated public TCR beta family frequency recognized individuals carrying CMV together with the relevant HLA.

MiXCR, run by TCRdb on the reads, gives a single entry per CDR3 protein. The sample lists just over 450,000 distinct CDR3 sequences, approximately 42% occurring once. V lost 2 bases and J lost 7, with 11 bases in between. Per germline, CDR1 MDHEN and CDR2 SYDVKM. The length of the CDR3 is 13 residues. This chain links TRBV28 with TRBJ1-2; possible D gene TRBD1, 5 bases. The receptor was isolated from a human donor in good health (CMV status not recorded). Some clones in this sample may be carry-over from other donors' samples. This material consisted of cultured PBMCs, taken from culture after CMV antigen stimulation. CDR3 amino acids: CASSLTRVGGYTF. DNA of the CDR3: TGTGCCAGCAGTTTAACCAGGGTCGGTGGCTACACCTTC.